The rows below give T cell receptor beta chains drawn from one sample of a study of Ad26.COV2.S vaccination and SARS-CoV-2 variants. Measured with immunoSEQ multiplex PCR; TCRdb has only the in-frame clones, and not every one. This sample has 200,000 to 250,000 clones, with roughly 88% found just once. The source was peripheral blood, collected in a trial of Ad26.COV2.S vaccine versus placebo. The receptors shown here come from a person between 18 and 65 years old who received the Ad26.COV2.S COVID-19 vaccine or a placebo. Both conserved end residues are trimmed from each CDR3. Size is omitted from some rows. Given values are once, few, many or a class for expanded clones.

CDR3 protein: ASSKAGTYYEQY; V gene: TRBV21-1; clone size: NA; CDR3 length: 12; J gene: TRBJ2-7
CDR3 protein: ASSSPAGNTIY; V gene: TRBV7-2; clone size: NA; CDR3 length: 11; J gene: TRBJ1-3
CDR3 protein: ASSLVAVPRTEAF; V gene: TRBV5-6; clone size: NA; CDR3 length: 13; J gene: TRBJ1-1
CDR3 protein: ASSLVGAGARETQY; V gene: TRBV7-6; clone size: NA; CDR3 length: 14; J gene: TRBJ2-5
CDR3 protein: AWGDRLIGYEQY; V gene: TRBV30; clone size: NA; CDR3 length: 12; J gene: TRBJ2-7
CDR3 protein: ASSSGQGAGDEQY; V gene: TRBV5-1; clone size: NA; CDR3 length: 13; J gene: TRBJ2-7
CDR3 protein: ASSLSTSRSGNTIY; V gene: TRBV7-6; clone size: NA; CDR3 length: 14; J gene: TRBJ1-3
CDR3 protein: ASSLEGRTGANVLT; V gene: TRBV5-1; clone size: NA; CDR3 length: 14; J gene: TRBJ2-6
CDR3 protein: ASSDGTGTDSPLH; V gene: TRBV25-1; clone size: NA; CDR3 length: 13; J gene: TRBJ1-6
CDR3 protein: ASSTSSGTDSPLH; V gene: TRBV9; clone size: once; CDR3 length: 13; J gene: TRBJ1-6
CDR3 protein: ASSSPPGLSGGEKLF; V gene: TRBV28; clone size: NA; CDR3 length: 15; J gene: TRBJ1-4
CDR3 protein: ASSAFSGGARTDTQY; V gene: TRBV9; clone size: NA; CDR3 length: 15; J gene: TRBJ2-3
CDR3 protein: ASPSRGMGDTQY; V gene: TRBV5-4; clone size: NA; CDR3 length: 12; J gene: TRBJ2-3
CDR3 protein: ASSRKASPNEQF; V gene: TRBV27; clone size: NA; CDR3 length: 12; J gene: TRBJ2-1
CDR3 protein: ASSQDRVSNQPQH; V gene: TRBV4-3; clone size: NA; CDR3 length: 13; J gene: TRBJ1-5
CDR3 protein: ASSPGTGQPYEQY; V gene: TRBV18; clone size: NA; CDR3 length: 13; J gene: TRBJ2-7
CDR3 protein: ASRPREGQPQH; V gene: TRBV10-2; clone size: few; CDR3 length: 11; J gene: TRBJ1-5
CDR3 protein: ASSLAGRNTEAF; V gene: TRBV28; clone size: NA; CDR3 length: 12; J gene: TRBJ1-1
CDR3 protein: ASSQDPVTSSTDTQY; V gene: TRBV4-1; clone size: NA; CDR3 length: 15; J gene: TRBJ2-3
CDR3 protein: ASSLYHRSSYNEQF; V gene: TRBV27; clone size: NA; CDR3 length: 14; J gene: TRBJ2-1
CDR3 protein: ASSLEGGPWRETQY; V gene: TRBV7-8; clone size: NA; CDR3 length: 14; J gene: TRBJ2-5
CDR3 protein: AWGDRVYYGYT; V gene: TRBV30; clone size: NA; CDR3 length: 11; J gene: TRBJ1-2
CDR3 protein: ASSSGTGGYEQY; V gene: TRBV6-5; clone size: NA; CDR3 length: 12; J gene: TRBJ2-7
CDR3 protein: ATTGTRSHQETQY; V gene: TRBV15; clone size: NA; CDR3 length: 13; J gene: TRBJ2-5